This TCR beta chain appears in the sequencing data of a study of beta chain features in type 1 diabetes. Study summary: Sorted cells numbering under 140,000,000 were examined across all samples. Study findings and constraints: Moderately but significantly shorter TCRB CDR3s were found in Type 1 diabetes patients in all four CD4+ subsets.

Reverse transcription of all isolated RNA meant that expressed TCRB transcripts were sequenced. Mean read depth for naive, central memory and regulatory T cell samples was several million reads. This table comes from immunoSEQ multiplex PCR, and its TCRdb copy is limited to in-frame clones, with some not included. There are some 290,000 clones in the sample; approximately 15% occur only once, and less than 0.02% lies in the top ten. This clone was detected a few times. Its antigen is still unknown. Every single donor gave one heparinised blood draw, and these averaged roughly 100 mL. Sorting of CD4+ naive, central memory, regulatory and stem cell-like memory cells was performed via CD45RO/CCR7/CD25/CD127/CD95/CD27. The J segment lost 2 bases and the V segment lost 4 bases, leaving 10 bases of the junction unmatched. The CDR3 has 16 residues. Germline CDR1 SGHRS, CDR2 YFSETQ.

The chain recombines TRBV5-1 with TRBJ2-7, with 9 bases that match TRBD2. The specimen sequenced was naive CD4+ T cells from blood. The source of this sequence is a man aged 25-45 years with type 1 diabetes. CDR3 region: CASSAVPSGRTYEQYF. The CDR3 region has the DNA TGCGCCAGCAGCGCGGTCCCCAGCGGGAGGACCTACGAGCAGTACTTC.